These 27 T cell receptor beta chains were all obtained from the same sample, sequenced in a study of T-cell reconstitution after alpha-beta-depleted transplantation in children. It was with unique molecular identifiers that the TCRbeta library was prepared. TCRdb recomputed calls from the PCR reads with MiXCR, one row per CDR3 protein. The data contain fewer than 1 million distinct CDR3 sequences, 16% of them singletons. The material was PBMCs, mostly from graft donor cells, obtained 360 days after TCRalphabeta/CD19-depleted stem cell transplant. The receptors shown here come from a male patient younger than 18 who had a stem cell transplant for acute lymphoblastic leukemia, so the T cells may come from the graft donor.

The chain is built from TRBV29-1 and TRBJ1-6; the D gene is possibly TRBD1 (6 bases). Trimming stripped 8 bases from V and 8 bases from J, with 10 bases between. This CDR3 is 11 amino acids long. Looked up from germline, CDR1 is SQVTM and CDR2 is ANQGSEA. The CDR3 nucleotides are TGCAGCCTTAGGGGGGATTCACCCCTCCACTTT. Translated: CSLRGDSPLHF.

This rearrangement joins TRBV12-3 or TRBV12-4 to TRBJ1-1; D is ambiguous. Trimming cost V 3 bases and J 0 bases, with 8 bases left between them. The CDR3 sequence is 14 residues long. CDR3 DNA sequence: TGTGCCAGCAGTTTGTGGTCGGTGAACACTGAAGCTTTCTTT. Amino acids: CASSLWSVNTEAFF.

V is TRBV7-9 and J is TRBJ1-2, with 8 bases that match TRBD1. This CDR3 contains 14 residues. The V segment lost 3 bases and the J segment 4 bases; nucleotides outside the gene matches: 4. Germline V gene sequence: CDR1 SEHNR, CDR2 FQNEAQ (reference sequence). CDR3 protein: CASSFSGGGYGYTF. In nucleotides, the CDR3 is TGTGCCAGCAGCTTCTCAGGGGGCGGCTATGGCTACACCTTC.

This chain uses TRBV11-2 with TRBJ2-5, with a possible D match to TRBD2 (5 bases). CDR1 and CDR2 (germline): SGHAT, FQNNGV. The CDR3 runs to 14 residues. V lost 2 bases to trimming and J lost 1 base, with 8 bases between them. Here the CDR3 reads CASSLRLAQETQYF. The CDR3 DNA is TGTGCCAGCAGCTTAAGGCTAGCCCAAGAGACCCAGTACTTC.

The chain joins TRBV18 to TRBJ2-2, with D tentatively TRBD1 (5 bases). CDR1 and CDR2 (germline): KGHSH, LQKENI. Trimming left V 3 bases short and J 4 bases short, with 9 bases between. This CDR3 is built from 14 residues. CDR3 nucleotide sequence: TGTGCCAGCTCACCCAGGACACCCACCGGGGAGCTGTTTTTT. Translated: CASSPRTPTGELFF.

This sequence joins TRBV6-4 and TRBJ1-5; D gene uncertain. Germline V gives CDR1 MRHNA, CDR2 SNTAGT. The V end was cut by 0 bases, the J end by 5 bases, with 17 bases between. This CDR3 comprises 17 residues. The CDR3 protein is CASSDSPDARGDQPQHF. The DNA for the CDR3 is TGTGCCAGCAGTGACTCACCCGACGCGCGGGGTGATCAGCCCCAGCATTTT.

The rearrangement uses TRBV7-9 and TRBJ2-6, with D unclear. The CDR3 covers 16 residues. CDR1 and CDR2 (germline): SEHNR, FQNEAQ (reference sequence). With 5 bases removed from V and 0 bases from J, the gap between germline ends came to 11 bases. CDR3 protein: CASSPRPSSGANVLTF. The CDR3 DNA reads TGTGCCAGCAGCCCCCGGCCCAGCTCTGGGGCCAACGTCCTGACTTTC.

This clonotype has a count of ten or more. This chain links TRBV27 with TRBJ2-6; no clear D gene. The V gene lost 9 bases and the J gene lost 0 bases, with 6 bases spanning the gap. The CDR3 has 13 residues. The germline CDR1 and CDR2 sequences are MNHEY and SMNVEV (reference sequence). The CDR3 sequence is CASQFSGANVLTF. Written as DNA, the CDR3 is TGTGCCAGTCAATTCTCTGGGGCCAACGTCCTGACTTTC. The full variable domain, rest sourced from reference TRBV27 and TRBJ2-6, is EAQVTQNPRYLITVTGKKLTVTCSQNMNHEYMSWYRQDPGLGLRQIYYSMNVEVTDKGDVPEGYKVSRKEKRNFPLILESPSPNQTSLYFCASQFSGANVLTFGAGSRLTVL.

This clonotype showed up many times. The chain employs TRBV27 and TRBJ2-2, with D perhaps matching TRBD1 or TRBD2 (5 bases each). Per the germline V gene, CDR1 is MNHEY and CDR2 is SMNVEV (reference sequence). V was clipped by 4 bases and J by 5 bases, with 11 bases between them. This CDR3 has 14 amino acids. CDR3 in DNA: TGTGCCAGCAGTTCGGGGCGACTAACCGGGGAGCTGTTTTTT. Translation gives CASSSGRLTGELFF.

The chain employs TRBV19 and TRBJ2-1; D perhaps matches TRBD2 (6 bases). The CDR3 runs to 14 residues. V lost 8 bases and J lost 0, with 11 bases in between. CDR1 LNHDA and CDR2 SQIVND come from the germline V gene (reference sequence). CDR3 sequence: CASGDLSSYNEQFF. CDR3 coding DNA: TGTGCCAGTGGGGACTTGAGCTCCTACAATGAGCAGTTCTTC.

This clonotype showed up just a few times. This chain joins TRBV4-1 and TRBJ1-5; 9 nucleotides align to TRBD1. Unmatched junction bases numbered 5, after V lost 6 bases and J lost 8 bases. The CDR3 spans 13 residues. Germline CDR1 is MGHRA and CDR2 is YSYEKL. CDR3: CASSLQGAEPQHF. The CDR3 DNA sequence: TGCGCCAGCAGTTTACAGGGGGCCGAGCCCCAGCATTTT.

V usage is TRBV5-1 and J usage is TRBJ2-5, with 7 bases that match TRBD1. The CDR3 spans 13 residues. V lost 5 bases, J lost 5 bases, and 6 bases stayed unmatched. Germline CDR1 is SGHRS and CDR2 is YFSETQ. CDR3 sequence (DNA): TGCGCCAGCAGACAGGGGTCGGCGGAGACCCAGTACTTC. It specifies CASRQGSAETQYF.

This clonotype was seen repeatedly, ten times or more. The genes are TRBV4-1 and TRBJ2-3, with a possible D match to TRBD2 (6 bases). Germline CDR1 is MGHRA and CDR2 is YSYEKL. The CDR3 runs to 15 residues. V was shortened by 3 bases and J by 0 bases, with 10 bases between the two germline ends. CDR3 DNA: TGCGCCAGCAGCCAGGGAGGAGGGAGCACAGATACGCAGTATTTT. It yields the protein CASSQGGGSTDTQYF.

In this sample, this clonotype turned up a few times. This chain links TRBV5-1 with TRBJ2-1; 11 bases match TRBD1. Trimming removed 0 bases from V and 8 bases from J; junction bases left unmatched: 10. The CDR3 loop spans 17 amino acids. Germline V gene sequence: CDR1 SGHRS, CDR2 YFSETQ. In DNA form, the CDR3 reads TGCGCCAGCAGCTTGGGGGCCCTGGGACAGGGGGACGATGAGCAGTTCTTC. It is translated as CASSLGALGQGDDEQFF. The full variable domain, with the rest looked up from reference TRBV5-1 and TRBJ2-1, is KAGVTQTPRYLIKTRGQQVTLSCSPISGHRSVSWYQQTPGQGLQFLFEYFSETQRNKGNFPGRFSGRQFSNSRSEMNVSTLELGDSALYLCASSLGALGQGDDEQFFGPGTRLTVL.

The V call is TRBV6-2 or TRBV6-3, the J call TRBJ2-5; 8 bases map to TRBD2. The CDR3 extends over 16 amino acids. Germline V gene lookup returns CDR1 MNHEY and CDR2 SVGEGT. J lost 5 bases, V lost 2 bases, and 10 bases had no gene match. CDR3 DNA sequence: TGTGCCAGCAGTTACGGGCCCCCGACTAGCGTGGAGACCCAGTACTTC. Translation: CASSYGPPTSVETQYF.

This clonotype was recorded a few times. The chain has TRBV5-1 and TRBJ2-1, with 14 bases matching TRBD2. The CDR3 length is 17 residues. V gave up 4 bases and J gave up 8 bases; unmatched junction bases: 11. The germline gives CDR1 SGHRS, CDR2 YFSETQ. CDR3 coding DNA: TGCGCCAGCAGCCCTTGGGGACTAGCGGGAGTAGGTGATGAGCAGTTCTTC. This translates into CASSPWGLAGVGDEQFF.

Here the CDR3 DNA reads TGTGCCAGCAGCCAAATTGGCTTGGGCACCGGGGAGCTGTTTTTT. This codes for CASSQIGLGTGELFF. The chain combines TRBV4-2 with TRBJ2-2; D not resolved. The germline V and J ends were trimmed by 2 bases and 4 bases, with 11 bases remaining between them. This CDR3 contains 15 residues. Germline-derived CDR1 and CDR2 are LGHNA and YNFKEQ.

This clonotype was recorded a few times. This chain uses TRBV28 with TRBJ1-6; D ambiguous. The germline gives CDR1 MDHEN, CDR2 SYDVKM. This CDR3 has 13 residues. The V end lost 6 bases, the J end lost 10 bases, and 13 bases lay between the germline ends. The CDR3 loop is CASRSGLGSPLHF. CDR3 sequence (DNA): TGTGCCAGCAGATCCGGGCTTGGGTCACCCCTCCACTTT.

This chain links TRBV12-3 or TRBV12-4 with TRBJ1-4, with 8 nucleotides matching TRBD1. The CDR3 contains 15 residues. V trimming: 4 bases; J trimming: 8 bases; junction bases outside the gene matches: 9. CDR3 loop: CASSSQATGVEKLFF. CDR3 coding DNA: TGTGCCAGCAGTTCCCAGGCGACAGGGGTGGAAAAACTGTTTTTT.

There are a few counts of this clonotype. The CDR3, as DNA: TGCGCCAGCAGCTTTAGCGGTCATAGCTCCTACGAGCAGTACTTC. This gives the protein CASSFSGHSSYEQYF. V and J are TRBV5-1 and TRBJ2-7, with D perhaps matching TRBD2 (6 bases). CDR3 size: 15 residues. The germline gives CDR1 SGHRS, CDR2 YFSETQ. V was shortened by 2 bases and J by 0 bases, with 12 bases between the two germline ends.

This chain joins TRBV5-4 and TRBJ2-2; a weak D match, TRBD1 (6 bases). The germline gives CDR1 SGHNT, CDR2 YYREEE (reference sequence). Trimming took 3 bases from V and 8 from J, leaving 17 bases between them. This CDR3 contains 15 residues. The CDR3 nucleotides are TGTGCCAGCAGCTCGCAGATTGGGGGCAAAGGGGAGCTGTTTTTT. This sequence encodes CASSSQIGGKGELFF.

The chain couples TRBV7-8 to TRBJ2-3; tentative D call: TRBD2 (6 bases). This CDR3 has 20 amino acids. V was cut by 5 bases and J by 0 bases, with 27 bases left in between. Germline-derived CDR1 and CDR2 are SGHVS and FQNEAQ. The CDR3 here is CASSPLRLDMKPFSTDTQYF. CDR3 DNA: TGTGCCAGCAGCCCCTTGCGACTAGACATGAAACCATTTAGCACAGATACGCAGTATTTT.

This chain connects TRBV11-1 to TRBJ2-6; TRBD2 matches 9 bases. The trim removed 1 base at V and 0 bases at J, leaving 10 bases unmatched. Germline V lookup: CDR1 SGHAT, CDR2 FQDESV (reference sequence). CDR3 length: 20 amino acids. The CDR3 region has the DNA TGTGCCAGCAGCTTAGTCGAGACTAGCGGCCTACTCTCTGGGGCCAACGTCCTGACTTTC. This translates into CASSLVETSGLLSGANVLTF.

This clonotype has only a few counts. The chain uses TRBV15 and TRBJ2-7; 7 nucleotides agree with TRBD2. Trimming removed 0 bases from V and 7 bases from J; junction bases left unmatched: 6. The germline gives CDR1 LNHNV, CDR2 YYDKDF (reference sequence). There are 14 residues in the CDR3. The CDR3 reads CATSRDGRAREQYF. CDR3 DNA: TGTGCCACCAGCAGAGATGGGAGGGCCAGAGAGCAGTACTTC.

This chain links TRBV7-9 with TRBJ2-2, with 8 positions matching TRBD1. This CDR3 spans 13 amino acids. The germline gives CDR1 SEHNR, CDR2 FQNEAQ (reference sequence). The J segment lost 7 bases and the V segment lost 4 bases, leaving 2 bases of the junction unmatched. CDR3 sequence reads: CASSWGTGGELFF. The CDR3 DNA reads as TGTGCCAGCAGCTGGGGGACAGGCGGGGAGCTGTTTTTT.

The chain couples TRBV3-1 to TRBJ2-3; no clear D. Germline V lookup: CDR1 LGHDT, CDR2 YNNKEL (reference sequence). With 6 bases removed from V and 1 base from J, the gap between germline ends came to 14 bases. CDR3 length equals 15 residues. The CDR3 nucleotides read TGTGCCAGCAGGGATAGTACCCTTCGCACAGATACGCAGTATTTT. Residues: CASRDSTLRTDTQYF.

This clonotype occurred a few times. The chain is built from TRBV18 and TRBJ1-6; 7 bases agree with TRBD1. Germline assignment: CDR1 KGHSH and CDR2 LQKENI. The CDR3 spans 15 residues. V lost 6 bases, J lost 7 bases, and 9 bases stayed unmatched. CDR3: CASSHRTGKNSPLHF. CDR3 coding DNA: TGTGCCAGCTCCCACAGGACAGGAAAAAATTCACCCCTCCACTTT. Based on the CDR3 plus reference TRBV18 and TRBJ1-6, the full variable domain is NAGVMQNPRHLVRRRGQEARLRCSPMKGHSHVYWYRQLPEEGLKFMVYLQKENIIDESGMPKERFSAEFPKEGPSILRIQQVVRGDSAAYFCASSHRTGKNSPLHFGNGTRLTVT.